Below, one TCR beta chain is given with its context. Its antigen specificity is not known. No base quality information exists; no much larger clone differs at one position. Patients with a history of autoimmune disease or receiving systemic immunosuppression were excluded from the trial. Peripheral blood for TCR sequencing was collected from all dose cohorts at baseline, on cycle 4 day 1, and on cycle 7 day 1. The samples were drawn from a first-in-human, open-label, multicenter phase I dose-escalation trial of ivuxolimab. Adults with locally advanced or metastatic melanoma, renal cell, hepatocellular, or head and neck squamous cell carcinoma were enrolled in the trial. Before TCR sequencing, CD4+ and CD8+ T cells were separately sorted from peripheral blood. The data originate from a study of OX40 agonist ivuxolimab in advanced cancers. For context, the study as a whole: The costimulatory receptor OX40 (CD134) was targeted by ivuxolimab, a fully human IgG2 agonistic monoclonal antibody. Partial responses occurred in three dose-escalation patients: two with cutaneous melanoma and one with hepatocellular carcinoma. The purpose of peripheral TCRbeta sequencing was to test whether ivuxolimab changed TCR sequence diversity and led to clonal T-cell expansion. In the dose-escalation cohort, over 65% of patients were male, and the mean age was around 60 years, with a range of about 23 to 85. Intravenous ivuxolimab was administered to patients every 2 weeks at six dose levels: 0.01, 0.1, 0.3, 1.5, 3 and 10 mg/kg. Of the roughly 51 patients in dose escalation, about 20 had hepatocellular carcinoma, approximately 15 had melanoma, 9 had renal cell carcinoma and 9 had head and neck cancer. The paper covers the monotherapy dose-escalation part of the phase I ivuxolimab trial, which included N ≈ 50 patients. Prior anti-PD-1, anti-PD-L1 or anti-CTLA-4 therapy was permitted, and about two fifths of dose-escalation patients had received checkpoint inhibitors.

Study-level results and caveats: Low levels of normalized T-cell clonal expansion were also seen in some patients who did not respond. In the 0.1-3.0 mg/kg groups, partial responders had among the lowest normalized peripheral clonal expansion, particularly in CD8+ T cells. Clonal expansion of both CD4+ and CD8+ blood T cells was observed from baseline to week 6 at doses 0.1 to 3.0 mg/kg. On average, CD8+ T cells showed more expanded clones than CD4+ T cells after ivuxolimab. Which antigens the clonally expanded peripheral T cells were specific for was not determined.

For sequencing of the TCRbeta CDR3 region, genomic DNA was extracted from the sorted cells. TCRbeta CDR3 regions were sequenced using the immunoSEQ Assay. TCRdb's version of the immuneACCESS table is confined to in-frame rearrangements and falls short of the full clone set. An unresolved V gene accounts for under half of the shortfall where checked; the remainder is of unknown origin. The sample contains 49,000 or so clones, more than 80% of them found a single time. The top ten hold about 12% of the sample. The CDR3 holds 15 amino acids from the cysteine to the phenylalanine. Of the read, only the CDR3 DNA is kept; its 45 bases are in frame from base 1. The germline V gene encodes CDR1 SGHDN and CDR2 FVKESK. V trim: 5 bases; J trim: 1 base; unmatched bases: 7.

Sequenced material: CD4+ or CD8+ T cells sorted from blood, taken in a trial of the OX40 agonist ivuxolimab. The rearrangement combines TRBV14 with TRBJ1-1; 7 middle bases align to TRBD1. The TCR sequence derives from an adult with an advanced solid tumor such as melanoma, head and neck, liver or kidney cancer. The CDR3 protein sequence reads: CASSEFRGSNTEAFF. The nucleotide sequence is given as TGTGCCAGCAGCGAATTCAGGGGGTCGAACACTGAAGCTTTCTTT. Beyond the CDR3, the reference TRBV14 and TRBJ1-1 genes provide the residues; the full variable domain reads: EAGVTQFPSHSVIEKGQTVTLRCDPISGHDNLYWYRRVMGKEIKFLLHFVKESKQDESGMPNNRFLAERTGGTYSTLKVQPAELEDSGVYFCASSEFRGSNTEAFFGQGTRLTVV.